The entry below gives a single T cell receptor beta chain sequence along with its context. No antigen is known for it. No qualities accompany the bases; no much larger clone lies one base away. Its CDR3 holds 13 amino acids, cysteine through phenylalanine. The entry retains the CDR3 DNA only, 39 bases that are in frame from base 1. From a lookup of the germline V gene, CDR1 and CDR2 are KGHSH and LQKENI. Relative to germline, V is 2 bases shorter and J is 0 bases shorter, with 5 bases between their ends. The source of the sample is a study of CD8+ T cells in alopecia areata (dated 2018 in TCRdb). With regard to the full study: Treated patients were enrolled in an open-label pilot trial of oral tofacitinib at 5 to 10 mg twice daily for moderate-to-severe alopecia areata. Tofacitinib-treated patients had biopsies at baseline and at 4 and 24 weeks of treatment, with a later scalp biopsy in several patients. High-throughput TCRbeta sequencing was used to examine T cell clonal expansion in alopecia areata in both the C3H/HeJ mouse model and human patients. Human TCRbeta sequencing covered scalp tissue and sorted CD4+ and CD8+ peripheral blood T cells from patchy and totalis/universalis alopecia areata patients and healthy controls. Patients stayed on tofacitinib for 6 to 18 months and then had 6 months of follow-up off drug so that delayed response and recurrence could be assessed. RNA was obtained with the PAXgene miRNA kit for fixed scalp, the miRNeasy kit for PBMCs, and the RNeasy kit for mouse skin. Scalp clonality was compared among normal scalp (n=4), patchy alopecia areata scalp (n=8), and alopecia totalis/universalis scalp (n=8). Amplification of TCRbeta CDR3 regions was done by immunoSEQ multiplex PCR using 35 Vbeta forward primers and 13 Jbeta reverse primers. For the treated patients, the SALT score, which quantifies what percentage of scalp surface area is affected, served as the measure of disease severity. Beyond this particular receptor, the publication reports: Shared TCR sequences between patients were less evident than in mice, which may be partly attributable to HLA diversity in the patient population. Many expanded lesional clones were found to persist in scalp and blood during tofacitinib treatment, and relapse after treatment cessation may be partly explained by this persistence. Because the treated cohort was small and included a single nonresponder, larger studies are needed to assess links between baseline CD8+ expansion and response. Tofacitinib significantly lowered scalp clonality and the number of expanded CD8+ clones among the top 100 scalp clones. Higher clonality and more expanded CD8+ clones were observed in lesional scalp than in normal scalp, particularly in alopecia totalis/universalis, a finding suggestive of antigenic drive. Unlike mouse skin, where gammadelta T cells dominate, normal human skin contains resident alphabeta T cells that get sequenced too, which complicates analysis of the scalp TCR repertoire.

The sample's time point, from its label and the paper: roughly 24 weeks on oral tofacitinib. This sample's treatment or condition label indicates: oral pan-JAK inhibitor, 5-10 mg twice daily. Lesional scalp punch biopsies and peripheral blood were obtained from alopecia areata patients. After PBMCs were isolated by density centrifugation and stained for CD3, CD4 and CD8, a FACSAria was used to sort CD4+ and CD8+ T cells. Library method: the immunoSEQ multiplex PCR assay. For TCR sequencing, RNA was extracted from every sample and reverse transcribed into cDNA to serve as template. SuperScript III was used for first-strand cDNA synthesis, primed with a 2:1 mix of oligo-dT and random hexamers. A synthetic immune receptor repertoire was used to measure amplification bias, and any remaining bias was corrected computationally. Per the source publication's procedure: Raw reads were preprocessed to remove errors, and CDR3 was defined according to IMGT conventions as the region from the conserved cysteine to phenylalanine. Clonality was computed as 1 minus the Shannon entropy, with the entropy normalized by log2 of the number of productive unique TCRs. Scalp TCRbeta sequences were cross-referenced with sorted blood CD4 and CD8 repertoires so that the CD4 or CD8 identity of scalp clones could be inferred. TCRdb's version of the immuneACCESS table is confined to in-frame rearrangements and falls short of the full clone set. An unresolved V gene accounts for under half of the shortfall where checked; the remainder is of unknown origin. V and J calls and clone size are as listed in that table; D and trimming were resolved from the DNA. The sample contains over 100,000 clones, around 53% of them found a single time. Together, the top ten hold over 9% of the sample.

Here the sequenced sample was CD8+ T cells sorted from blood, taken at week 24, from a patient treated with tofacitinib. The sequence came from a human donor with alopecia areata. This sequence uses TRBV18 and TRBJ2-7, with the D segment identity uncertain. The CDR3 reads as follows: CASSPATSYEQYF. Here is the DNA: TGTGCCAGCTCACCAGCCACCTCCTACGAGCAGTACTTC. Outside the CDR3, residues come from the reference TRBV18 and TRBJ2-7 proteins, so the full variable domain is: NAGVMQNPRHLVRRRGQEARLRCSPMKGHSHVYWYRQLPEEGLKFMVYLQKENIIDESGMPKERFSAEFPKEGPSILRIQQVVRGDSAAYFCASSPATSYEQYFGPGTRLTVT.